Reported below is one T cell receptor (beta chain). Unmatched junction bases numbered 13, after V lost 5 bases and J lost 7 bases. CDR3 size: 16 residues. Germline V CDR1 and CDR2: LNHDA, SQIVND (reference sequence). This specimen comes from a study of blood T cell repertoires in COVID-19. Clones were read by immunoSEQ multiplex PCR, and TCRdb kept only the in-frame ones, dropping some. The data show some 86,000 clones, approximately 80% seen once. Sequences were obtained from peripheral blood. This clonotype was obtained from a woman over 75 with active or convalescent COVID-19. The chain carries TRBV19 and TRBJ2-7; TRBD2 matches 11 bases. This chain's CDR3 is CASSFGAPSGRNEQYF. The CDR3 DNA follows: TGTGCCAGTAGTTTCGGGGCCCCTAGCGGGAGGAATGAGCAGTACTTC.